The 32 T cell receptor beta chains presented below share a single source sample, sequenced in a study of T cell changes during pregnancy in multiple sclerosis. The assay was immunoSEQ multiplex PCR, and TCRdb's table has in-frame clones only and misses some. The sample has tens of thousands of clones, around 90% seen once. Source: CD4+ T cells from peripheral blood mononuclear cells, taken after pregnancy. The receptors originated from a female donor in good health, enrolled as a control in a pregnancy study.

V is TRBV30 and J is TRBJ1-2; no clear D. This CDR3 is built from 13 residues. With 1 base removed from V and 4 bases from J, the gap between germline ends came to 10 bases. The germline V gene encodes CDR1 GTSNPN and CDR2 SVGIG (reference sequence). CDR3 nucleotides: TGTGCCTGGAGTGGCGGGAAAACCTATGGCTACACCTTC. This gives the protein CAWSGGKTYGYTF.

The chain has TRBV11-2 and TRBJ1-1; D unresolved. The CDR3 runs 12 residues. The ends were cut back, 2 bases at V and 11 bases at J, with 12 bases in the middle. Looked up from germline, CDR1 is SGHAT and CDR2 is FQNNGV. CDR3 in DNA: TGTGCCAGCAGCTTACATTACGGGGAGGCTTTCTTT. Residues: CASSLHYGEAFF.

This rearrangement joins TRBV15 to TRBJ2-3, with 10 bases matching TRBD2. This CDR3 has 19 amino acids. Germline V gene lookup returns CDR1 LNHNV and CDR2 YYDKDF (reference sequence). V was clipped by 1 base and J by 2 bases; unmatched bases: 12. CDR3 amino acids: CATSRVGTSAKGPTDTQYF. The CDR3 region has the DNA TGTGCCACCAGCAGAGTCGGGACTAGCGCAAAAGGGCCCACAGATACGCAGTATTTT.

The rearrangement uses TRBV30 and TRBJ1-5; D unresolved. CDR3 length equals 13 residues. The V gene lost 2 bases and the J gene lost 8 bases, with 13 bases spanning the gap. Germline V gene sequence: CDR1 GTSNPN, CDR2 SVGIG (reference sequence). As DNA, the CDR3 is TGTGCCTGGAGTTCCCGGGGTGAGGAGCCCCAGCATTTT. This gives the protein CAWSSRGEEPQHF.

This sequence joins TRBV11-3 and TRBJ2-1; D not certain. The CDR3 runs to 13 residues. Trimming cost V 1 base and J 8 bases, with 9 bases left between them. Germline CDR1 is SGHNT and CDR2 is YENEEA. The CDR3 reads CASSLVARHEQFF. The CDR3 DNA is TGTGCCAGCAGCTTAGTCGCGCGCCATGAGCAGTTCTTC.

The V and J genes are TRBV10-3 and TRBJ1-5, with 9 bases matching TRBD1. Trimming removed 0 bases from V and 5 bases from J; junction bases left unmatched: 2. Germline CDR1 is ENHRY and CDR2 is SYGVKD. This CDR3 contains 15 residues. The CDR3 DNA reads TGTGCCATCAGTGAGTCGGGACAGGGAGATCAGCCCCAGCATTTT. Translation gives CAISESGQGDQPQHF.

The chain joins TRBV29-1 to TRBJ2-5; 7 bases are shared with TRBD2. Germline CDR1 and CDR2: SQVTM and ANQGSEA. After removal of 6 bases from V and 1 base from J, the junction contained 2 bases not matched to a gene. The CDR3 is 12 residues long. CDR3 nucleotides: TGCAGCGTCAGGACTAGCCAAGAGACCCAGTACTTC. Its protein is CSVRTSQETQYF.

The chain's CDR3 is CASSLPTSGGAAAGELFF. The CDR3 DNA reads as TGCGCCAGCAGCTTGCCAACTAGCGGGGGGGCCGCGGCCGGGGAGCTGTTTTTT. This chain joins TRBV5-1 and TRBJ2-2; TRBD2 aligns across 13 bases. The CDR3 covers 18 residues. V shed 1 base and J 6 bases; nucleotides not matched to a gene: 9. Germline-derived CDR1 and CDR2 are SGHRS and YFSETQ.

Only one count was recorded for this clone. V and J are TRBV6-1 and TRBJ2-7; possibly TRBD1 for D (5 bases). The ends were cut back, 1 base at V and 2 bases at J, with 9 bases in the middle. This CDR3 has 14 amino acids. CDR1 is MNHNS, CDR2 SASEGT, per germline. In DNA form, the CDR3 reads TGTGCCAGCAGTGAAGGTGGACACACCTACGAGCAGTACTTC. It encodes CASSEGGHTYEQYF.

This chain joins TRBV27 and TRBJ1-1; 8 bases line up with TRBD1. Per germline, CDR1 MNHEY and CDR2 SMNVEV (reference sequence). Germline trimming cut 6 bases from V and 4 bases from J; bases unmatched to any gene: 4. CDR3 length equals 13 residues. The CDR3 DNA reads TGTGCCAGCAGAGCCAGGGGGCTCACTGAAGCTTTCTTT. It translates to CASRARGLTEAFF.

The CDR3 DNA follows: TGTGCCACCAGCAGGAAGCGAGGGGGGGGCCCAGATACGCAGTATTTT. It specifies CATSRKRGGGPDTQYF. V usage is TRBV15 and J usage is TRBJ2-3, with D possibly matching TRBD2 (7 bases). V was cut by 3 bases and J by 4 bases, with 17 bases left in between. CDR3 size: 16 residues. CDR1 is LNHNV, CDR2 YYDKDF, per germline (reference sequence).

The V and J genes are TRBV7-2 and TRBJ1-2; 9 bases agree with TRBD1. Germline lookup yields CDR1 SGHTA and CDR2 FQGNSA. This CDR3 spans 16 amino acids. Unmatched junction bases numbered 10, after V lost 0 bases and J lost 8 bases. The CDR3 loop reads CASSLAGTGQVRGYTF. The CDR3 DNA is TGTGCCAGCAGCTTAGCGGGGACAGGGCAAGTGAGGGGCTACACCTTC.

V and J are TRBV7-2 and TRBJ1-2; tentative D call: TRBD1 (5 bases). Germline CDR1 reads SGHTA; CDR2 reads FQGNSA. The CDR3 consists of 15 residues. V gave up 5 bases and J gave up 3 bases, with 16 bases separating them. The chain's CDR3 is CASSPDVGGDYGYTF. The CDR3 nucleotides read TGTGCCAGCAGCCCAGATGTCGGGGGAGACTATGGCTACACCTTC.

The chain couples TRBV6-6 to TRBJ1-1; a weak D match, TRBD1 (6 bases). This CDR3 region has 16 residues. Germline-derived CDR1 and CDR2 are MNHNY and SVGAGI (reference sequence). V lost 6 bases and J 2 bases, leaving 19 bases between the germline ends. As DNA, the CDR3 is TGTGCCAGCAGCCAAGACAGGAGAAGGGGTAACACTGAAGCTTTCTTT. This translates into CASSQDRRRGNTEAFF.

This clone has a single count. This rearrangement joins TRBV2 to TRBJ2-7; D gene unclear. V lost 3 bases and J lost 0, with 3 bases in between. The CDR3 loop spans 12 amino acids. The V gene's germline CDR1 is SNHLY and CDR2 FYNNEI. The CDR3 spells CASSDNSYEQYF. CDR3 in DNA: TGTGCCAGCAGTGACAACTCCTACGAGCAGTACTTC.

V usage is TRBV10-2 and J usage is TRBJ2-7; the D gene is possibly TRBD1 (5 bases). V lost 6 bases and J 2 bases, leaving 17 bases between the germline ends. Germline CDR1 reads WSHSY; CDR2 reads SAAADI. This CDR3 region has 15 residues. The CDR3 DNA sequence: TGCGCCAGCAGAACCGACAAGGGGCTTACCTACGAGCAGTACTTC. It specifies CASRTDKGLTYEQYF.

As DNA, the CDR3 is TGCGCCAGCAGCCCTAGCGGCCTCCATGAGCAGTTCTTC. Amino acid sequence: CASSPSGLHEQFF. V is TRBV5-1 and J is TRBJ2-1; TRBD2 matches at 7 bases. The CDR3 is 13 amino acids. V lost 4 bases to trimming and J lost 8 bases; unmatched junction nucleotides: 6. Per the germline V gene, CDR1 is SGHRS and CDR2 is YFSETQ. Based on the CDR3 plus reference TRBV5-1 and TRBJ2-1, the full variable domain is KAGVTQTPRYLIKTRGQQVTLSCSPISGHRSVSWYQQTPGQGLQFLFEYFSETQRNKGNFPGRFSGRQFSNSRSEMNVSTLELGDSALYLCASSPSGLHEQFFGPGTRLTVL.

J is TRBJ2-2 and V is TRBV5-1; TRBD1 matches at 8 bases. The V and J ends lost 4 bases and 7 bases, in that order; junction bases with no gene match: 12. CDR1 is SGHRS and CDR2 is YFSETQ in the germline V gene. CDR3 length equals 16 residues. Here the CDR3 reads CASSKETGAYGGELFF. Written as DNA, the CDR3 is TGCGCCAGCAGCAAGGAGACAGGGGCATATGGCGGGGAGCTGTTTTTT.

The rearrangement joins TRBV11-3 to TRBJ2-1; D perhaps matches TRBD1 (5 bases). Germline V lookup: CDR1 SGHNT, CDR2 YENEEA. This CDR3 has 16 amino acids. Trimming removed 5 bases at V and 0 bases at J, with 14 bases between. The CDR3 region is CASSGQGPGSYNEQFF. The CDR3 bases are TGTGCCAGCAGCGGGCAGGGCCCCGGCTCCTACAATGAGCAGTTCTTC.

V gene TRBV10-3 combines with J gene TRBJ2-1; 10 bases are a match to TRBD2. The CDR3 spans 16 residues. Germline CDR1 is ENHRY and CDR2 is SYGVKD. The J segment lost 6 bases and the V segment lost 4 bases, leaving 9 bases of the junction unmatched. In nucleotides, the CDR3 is TGTGCCATCAGTGGAGCAGCGGGGGGGATTGGCAATGAGCAGTTCTTC. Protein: CAISGAAGGIGNEQFF.

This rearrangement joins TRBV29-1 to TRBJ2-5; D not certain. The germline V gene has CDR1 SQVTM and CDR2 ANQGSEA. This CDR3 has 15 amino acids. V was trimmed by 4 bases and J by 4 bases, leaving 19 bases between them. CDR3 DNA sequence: TGCAGCGTTGGTCCCTCGGCAGGAATCGGAGAGACCCAGTACTTC. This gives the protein CSVGPSAGIGETQYF.

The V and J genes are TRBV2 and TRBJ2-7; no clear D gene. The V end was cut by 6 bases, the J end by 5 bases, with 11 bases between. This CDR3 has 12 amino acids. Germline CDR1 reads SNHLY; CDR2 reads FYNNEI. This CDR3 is CASRVFRDEQYF. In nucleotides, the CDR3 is TGTGCCAGCAGGGTATTTCGGGACGAGCAGTACTTC.

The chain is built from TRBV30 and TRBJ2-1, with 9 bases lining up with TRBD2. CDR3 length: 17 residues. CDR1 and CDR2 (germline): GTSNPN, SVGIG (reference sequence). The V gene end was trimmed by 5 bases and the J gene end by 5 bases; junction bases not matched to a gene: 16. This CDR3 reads CAWGPKTGLASNNEQFF. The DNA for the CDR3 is TGTGCCTGGGGGCCGAAGACTGGACTAGCGAGCAACAATGAGCAGTTCTTC.

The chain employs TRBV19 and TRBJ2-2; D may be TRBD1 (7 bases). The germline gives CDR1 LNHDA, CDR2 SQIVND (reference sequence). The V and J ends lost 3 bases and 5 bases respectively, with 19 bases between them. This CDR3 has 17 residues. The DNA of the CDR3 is TGTGCCAGTAGTATCAGTATGGCAGGGGGGAGTACCGGGGAGCTGTTTTTT. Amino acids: CASSISMAGGSTGELFF. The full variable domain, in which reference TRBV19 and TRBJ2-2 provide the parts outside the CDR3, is DGGITQSPKYLFRKEGQNVTLSCEQNLNHDAMYWYRQDPGQGLRLIYYSQIVNDFQKGDIAEGYSVSREKKESFPLTVTSAQKNPTAFYLCASSISMAGGSTGELFFGEGSRLTVL.

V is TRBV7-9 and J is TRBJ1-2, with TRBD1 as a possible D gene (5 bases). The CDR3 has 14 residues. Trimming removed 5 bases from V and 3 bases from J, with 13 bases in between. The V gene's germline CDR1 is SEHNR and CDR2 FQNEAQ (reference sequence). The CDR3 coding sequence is TGTGCCAGCAGCCCGAATTGGGGGGACTATGGCTACACCTTC. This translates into CASSPNWGDYGYTF.

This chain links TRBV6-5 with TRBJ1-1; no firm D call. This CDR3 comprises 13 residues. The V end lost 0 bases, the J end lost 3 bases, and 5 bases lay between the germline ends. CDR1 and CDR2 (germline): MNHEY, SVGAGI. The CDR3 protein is CASSYSIDTEAFF. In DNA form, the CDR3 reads TGTGCCAGCAGTTACTCTATAGACACTGAAGCTTTCTTT.

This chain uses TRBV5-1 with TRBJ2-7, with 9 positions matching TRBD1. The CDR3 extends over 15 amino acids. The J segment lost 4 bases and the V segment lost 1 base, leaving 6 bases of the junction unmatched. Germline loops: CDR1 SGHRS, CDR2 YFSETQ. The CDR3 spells CASSLSGQGGYEQYF. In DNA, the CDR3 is TGCGCCAGCAGCTTGTCGGGACAGGGCGGGTACGAGCAGTACTTC.

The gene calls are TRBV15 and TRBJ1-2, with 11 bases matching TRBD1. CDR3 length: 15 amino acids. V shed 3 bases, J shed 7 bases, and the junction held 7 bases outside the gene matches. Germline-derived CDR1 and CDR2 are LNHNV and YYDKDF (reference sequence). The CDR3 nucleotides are TGTGCCACCAGCAGCGAGGGGACAGGGGGTTTTGGCTACACCTTC. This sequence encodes CATSSEGTGGFGYTF.

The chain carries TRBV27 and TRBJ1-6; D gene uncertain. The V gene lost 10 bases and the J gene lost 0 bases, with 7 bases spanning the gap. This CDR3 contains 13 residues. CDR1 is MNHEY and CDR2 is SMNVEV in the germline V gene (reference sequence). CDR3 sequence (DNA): TGTGCCACCCGGAGCTCCTATAATTCACCCCTCCACTTT. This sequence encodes CATRSSYNSPLHF.

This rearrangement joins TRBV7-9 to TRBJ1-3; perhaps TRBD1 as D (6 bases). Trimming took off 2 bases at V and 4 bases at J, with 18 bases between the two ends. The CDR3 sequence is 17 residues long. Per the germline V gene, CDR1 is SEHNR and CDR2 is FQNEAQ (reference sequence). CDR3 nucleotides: TGTGCCAGCAGCTTATGGGGGGGCGCGGGTTCCGGAAACACCATATATTTT. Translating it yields CASSLWGGAGSGNTIYF.

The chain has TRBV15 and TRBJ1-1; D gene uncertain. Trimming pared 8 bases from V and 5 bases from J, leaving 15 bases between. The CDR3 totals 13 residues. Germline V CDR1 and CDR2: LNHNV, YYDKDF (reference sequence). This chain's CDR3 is CATLWFQLTEAFF. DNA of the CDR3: TGTGCCACCCTCTGGTTTCAGTTAACTGAAGCTTTCTTT.

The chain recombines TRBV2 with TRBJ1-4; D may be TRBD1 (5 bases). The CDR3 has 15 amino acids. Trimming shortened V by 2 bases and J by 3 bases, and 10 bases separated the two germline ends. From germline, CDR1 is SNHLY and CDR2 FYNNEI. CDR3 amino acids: CASSEWGGSNEKLFF. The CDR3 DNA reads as TGTGCCAGCAGTGAATGGGGGGGATCTAATGAAAAACTGTTTTTT.